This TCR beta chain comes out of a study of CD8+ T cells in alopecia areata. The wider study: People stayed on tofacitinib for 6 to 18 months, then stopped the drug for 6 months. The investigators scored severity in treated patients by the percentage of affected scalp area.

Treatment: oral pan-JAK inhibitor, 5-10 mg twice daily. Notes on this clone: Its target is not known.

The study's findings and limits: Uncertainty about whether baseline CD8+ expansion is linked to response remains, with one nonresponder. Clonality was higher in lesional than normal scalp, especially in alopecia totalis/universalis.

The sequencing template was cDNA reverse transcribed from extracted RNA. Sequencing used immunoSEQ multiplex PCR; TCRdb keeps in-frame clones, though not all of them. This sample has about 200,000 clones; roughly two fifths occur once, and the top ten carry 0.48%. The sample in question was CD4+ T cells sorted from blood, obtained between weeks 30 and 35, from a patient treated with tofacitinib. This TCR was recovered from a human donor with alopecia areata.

CDR3 in amino acids: CASSRRDRGHYEQYF. CDR3 coding DNA: TGTGCCAGCAGCCGTAGGGACAGGGGGCACTACGAGCAGTACTTC. V gene TRBV7-9 combines with J gene TRBJ2-7, with TRBD1 matching 12 bases. The CDR3 length is 15 residues. With 5 bases clipped from V and 3 bases from J, the junction kept 5 bases outside the gene matches. The germline CDR1 and CDR2 sequences are SEHNR and FQNEAQ (reference sequence).